The 22 T cell receptor beta chains reported below all come from one sample, sequenced in a study of T cells in Graves' hyperthyroidism and ophthalmopathy. The investigators amplified TCR beta CDR3 regions from RNA transcripts. First-round RT-PCR with HTBI primers amplified the TCR CDR3 region. TCRdb re-called the multiplex PCR reads through MiXCR, storing one row per CDR3 protein. Of about 350,000 distinct CDR3 sequences detected, about 15% appear once; the ten largest clones hold about 26%. The sequencing sample was made of blood. The receptors originated from a woman in her 30s with Graves' hyperthyroidism.

This clonotype has at least ten counts. The CDR3 DNA is TGTGCCAGCAGTGCCCCGGGGGGCACAGATACGCAGTATTTT. Its translation is CASSAPGGTDTQYF. The chain is built from TRBV28 and TRBJ2-3; maybe TRBD2 (6 bases). This CDR3 has 14 amino acids. V was trimmed by 5 bases and J by 1 base, leaving 10 bases between them. Per germline, CDR1 MDHEN and CDR2 SYDVKM.

On this clonotype itself: A much bigger clone sits one base away, suggesting this may be a read error. The chain couples TRBV28 to TRBJ2-7; a weak D match, TRBD2 (5 bases). This CDR3 comprises 13 residues. Trimming left V 3 bases short and J 9 bases short, with 15 bases between. The germline V gene has CDR1 MDHEN and CDR2 SYDVKM. The CDR3 is CASSLATGKVQYF. The DNA of the CDR3 is TGTGCCAGCAGTTTGGCTACCGGGAAGGTGCAGTACTTC. The whole variable domain, remainder taken from reference TRBV28 and TRBJ2-7, is DVKVTQSSRYLVKRTGEKVFLECVQDMDHENMFWYRQDPGLGLRLIYFSYDVKMKEKGDIPEGYSVSREKKERFSLILESASTNQTSMYLCASSLATGKVQYFGPGTRLTVT.

This clonotype was counted ten times or more. This chain joins TRBV12-3 or TRBV12-4 and TRBJ1-1; D not certain. V gave up 1 base and J gave up 3 bases, with 24 bases separating them. The CDR3 contains 19 residues. DNA of the CDR3: TGTGCCAGCAGTTTAGGGAGAAGGAGGCTCCCTGGAGGAGACACTGAAGCTTTCTTT. Translated: CASSLGRRRLPGGDTEAFF.

This clonotype appeared a few times. The V gene is TRBV28, the J gene TRBJ2-1; TRBD1 is a possible D gene (5 bases). V lost 9 bases, J lost 5 bases, and 23 bases lay in between. The CDR3 sequence is 16 residues long. CDR1 is MDHEN, CDR2 SYDVKM, per germline. CDR3 bases: TGTGCCAGTACCTCCCCCAGGGTTGCAAAAAACAATGAGCAGTTCTTC. Protein sequence: CASTSPRVAKNNEQFF.

V and J are TRBV20-1 and TRBJ2-5, with D possibly matching TRBD1 (6 bases). This CDR3 has 15 residues. The germline V gene has CDR1 DFQATT and CDR2 SNEGSKA (reference sequence). V was pared by 0 bases and J by 4 bases, with 15 bases between. The CDR3 loop is CSARDPGAGVETQYF. The CDR3 nucleotides are TGCAGTGCTAGAGATCCCGGCGCAGGGGTAGAGACCCAGTACTTC.

The genes are TRBV11-2 and TRBJ2-5; D may match TRBD1 or TRBD2 (5 bases each). Germline V lookup: CDR1 SGHAT, CDR2 FQNNGV. The CDR3 is made up of 14 amino acids. V lost 8 bases, J lost 5 bases, and 18 bases lay in between. The CDR3 sequence is CASARGWDGETQYF. The CDR3 bases are TGTGCCAGCGCGAGGGGCTGGGATGGTGAGACCCAGTACTTC.

This clonotype has at least ten counts. J is TRBJ2-5 and V is TRBV19, with D possibly being TRBD1 (6 bases). The CDR3 spans 15 residues. V was cut by 6 bases and J by 5 bases, with 19 bases left in between. CDR1 is LNHDA, CDR2 SQIVND, per germline (reference sequence). CDR3 protein: CASRTGTKVAETQYF. CDR3 DNA sequence: TGTGCCAGTAGAACCGGGACAAAGGTCGCGGAGACCCAGTACTTC. Together with reference TRBV19 and TRBJ2-5, the CDR3 gives the full variable domain: DGGITQSPKYLFRKEGQNVTLSCEQNLNHDAMYWYRQDPGQGLRLIYYSQIVNDFQKGDIAEGYSVSREKKESFPLTVTSAQKNPTAFYLCASRTGTKVAETQYFGPGTRLLVL.

This clonotype was recorded a few times. The V gene is TRBV5-4, the J gene TRBJ1-6; D is unresolved. The V end was cut by 3 bases, the J end by 10 bases, with 11 bases between. The germline V gene has CDR1 SGHNT and CDR2 YYREEE (reference sequence). The CDR3 is 13 amino acids. CDR3 loop: CASSSDLGSPLHF. CDR3 sequence (DNA): TGTGCCAGCAGCTCGGACCTCGGGTCACCCCTCCACTTT.

V is TRBV29-1 and J is TRBJ1-2, with TRBD1 as a possible D gene (6 bases). Germline assignment: CDR1 SQVTM and CDR2 ANQGSEA. Deletions cut 6 bases from V and 4 bases from J, with 15 bases between. The CDR3 runs to 13 residues. CDR3 sequence reads: CSVGGGASYGYTF. The CDR3 DNA follows: TGCAGCGTGGGGGGGGGCGCCTCCTATGGCTACACCTTC.

This clonotype was seen many times. The DNA for the CDR3 is TGCAGCGTTGTATTTGCGGGAGGAAAAACAGATACGCAGTATTTT. Amino acids: CSVVFAGGKTDTQYF. This chain joins TRBV29-1 and TRBJ2-3; TRBD2 aligns across 8 bases. Germline V gives CDR1 SQVTM, CDR2 ANQGSEA. Trimming cost V 4 bases and J 3 bases; bases outside gene matches: 9. CDR3 length equals 15 residues.

The table lists this clonotype with many counts. The rearrangement joins TRBV24-1 to TRBJ2-3; the D gene is possibly TRBD1 (6 bases). CDR1 KGHDR and CDR2 SFDVKD come from the germline V gene. The CDR3 runs 11 residues. The V gene lost 7 bases and the J gene lost 5 bases, with 6 bases spanning the gap. CDR3 residues: CATSRGDTQYF. CDR3 DNA sequence: TGTGCCACCAGCAGGGGAGATACGCAGTATTTT.

This clonotype was counted ten times or more. The chain uses TRBV6-1 and TRBJ2-7, with 7 bases fitting TRBD2. Germline V CDR1 and CDR2: MNHNS, SASEGT. The CDR3 extends over 14 amino acids. J lost 2 bases, V lost 9 bases, and 10 bases had no gene match. CDR3 loop: CASSRRENPYEQYF. CDR3 in DNA: TGTGCCAGTAGTCGGCGGGAGAACCCCTACGAGCAGTACTTC.

At least ten counts were recorded for this clonotype. The J gene is TRBJ2-1, the V gene TRBV6-1; D gene ambiguous. V was pared by 6 bases and J by 6 bases, with 18 bases between. Germline loops: CDR1 MNHNS, CDR2 SASEGT. The CDR3 is 15 residues long. CDR3 in amino acids: CASRPGGQAINEQFF. The CDR3 DNA sequence: TGTGCCAGCAGGCCGGGTGGTCAGGCCATCAATGAGCAGTTCTTC.

Many counts were recorded for this clonotype. The chain joins TRBV28 to TRBJ2-3; tentatively, D is TRBD2 (6 bases). The germline CDR1 and CDR2 sequences are MDHEN and SYDVKM. Trimming stripped 6 bases from V and 3 bases from J, with 10 bases between. The CDR3 runs 13 residues. The CDR3 nucleotides are TGTGCCAGCAGCAATGGGGGGACAGATACGCAGTATTTT. Translated: CASSNGGTDTQYF.

This clonotype was detected only a few times. The gene calls are TRBV3-1 and TRBJ2-7; TRBD1 matches 9 bases. CDR3 length: 14 residues. The V gene's germline CDR1 is LGHDT and CDR2 YNNKEL (reference sequence). Trimming removed 5 bases from V and 6 bases from J; junction bases left unmatched: 8. CDR3 in amino acids: CASSTGGAKSEQYF. The CDR3 DNA follows: TGTGCCAGCAGCACAGGGGGCGCGAAATCCGAGCAGTACTTC.

This chain uses TRBV7-2 with TRBJ2-3, with 11 bases identical to TRBD2. Germline assignment: CDR1 SGHTA and CDR2 FQGNSA. There are 16 residues in the CDR3. V gave up 3 bases and J gave up 6 bases; unmatched junction bases: 8. Here the CDR3 reads CASSLGGSGRADTQYF. CDR3 bases: TGTGCCAGCAGCTTGGGAGGTAGCGGGAGGGCGGATACGCAGTATTTT.

Many counts were recorded for this clonotype. This sequence joins TRBV28 and TRBJ2-1, with a possible D match to TRBD2 (5 bases). CDR3 length: 11 amino acids. CDR1 is MDHEN, CDR2 SYDVKM, per germline. The V end was cut by 6 bases, the J end by 5 bases, with 5 bases between. The CDR3 is CASRRDNEQFF. DNA of the CDR3: TGTGCCAGCAGGAGGGACAATGAGCAGTTCTTC.

This clonotype was picked up many times. This rearrangement joins TRBV2 to TRBJ2-1; TRBD2 is a possible D gene (6 bases). Germline CDR1 reads SNHLY; CDR2 reads FYNNEI. The CDR3 length is 14 residues. Trimming pared 3 bases from V and 4 bases from J, leaving 10 bases between. CDR3 in DNA: TGTGCCAGCAGTGAGATTAGCGGTTACAATGAGCAGTTCTTC. Residues: CASSEISGYNEQFF. The full variable domain, completed using reference TRBV2 and TRBJ2-1, is EPEVTQTPSHQVTQMGQEVILRCVPISNHLYFYWYRQILGQKVEFLVSFYNNEISEKSEIFDDQFSVERPDGSNFTLKIRSTKLEDSAMYFCASSEISGYNEQFFGPGTRLTVL.

This clonotype came up a few times. This rearrangement joins TRBV7-2 to TRBJ2-5; TRBD2 might be the D (6 bases). This CDR3 has 17 residues. Germline CDR1 and CDR2: SGHTA and FQGNSA. The V gene lost 5 bases and the J gene lost 4 bases, with 23 bases spanning the gap. The CDR3 spells CASSQVRYGGIGETQYF. The CDR3 DNA follows: TGTGCCAGCAGCCAGGTCCGGTATGGCGGGATTGGAGAGACCCAGTACTTC.

This clonotype was recorded at least ten times. The CDR3 DNA is TGTGCCAGCAGTCTAGGGCAAATCAATCAGCCCCAGCATTTT. Translating it yields CASSLGQINQPQHF. The V call is TRBV28, the J call TRBJ1-5, with D uncertain. This CDR3 is 14 amino acids long. CDR1 and CDR2 (germline): MDHEN, SYDVKM. The ends were cut back, 5 bases at V and 3 bases at J, with 11 bases in the middle.

This clonotype showed up many times. The chain uses TRBV12-3 or TRBV12-4 and TRBJ1-5; the match to TRBD1 covers 7 bases. The CDR3 sequence is 14 residues long. Trimming at V came to 9 bases and at J to 2 bases, leaving 7 bases not matched to a gene. CDR3 in DNA: TGTGCCAGTTACCAGGGGGTTGGCAATCAGCCCCAGCATTTT. It translates to CASYQGVGNQPQHF.

At least ten counts were recorded for this clonotype. V usage is TRBV7-8 and J usage is TRBJ1-1, with a tentative D call TRBD1 (6 bases). V lost 4 bases to trimming and J lost 1 base, with 10 bases between them. Germline V CDR1 and CDR2: SGHVS, FQNEAQ. This CDR3 contains 14 residues. CDR3 nucleotide sequence: TGTGCCAGCAGCTGGGACAACCAGAACACTGAAGCTTTCTTT. Protein sequence: CASSWDNQNTEAFF.